The 9 T cell receptor beta chains below all came from one sample that was sequenced in a study of CD8 T cells in Susac syndrome. The RNA, about 0.45 to 1 ug, was put through reverse transcription using random hexamers. TCRdb fed the immunoSEQ multiplex PCR reads into MiXCR, producing one record per CDR3 protein. The sample records approximately 180,000 distinct CDR3 sequences, approximately 95% being singletons. Material for sequencing was CD4+ T cells from PBMCs. These receptors were collected from a human donor with multiple sclerosis.

The genes are TRBV28 and TRBJ1-2; no reliable D call. Per the germline V gene, CDR1 is MDHEN and CDR2 is SYDVKM. The germline V and J ends were trimmed by 6 bases and 8 bases, with 13 bases remaining between them. The CDR3 totals 12 residues. Here the CDR3 DNA reads TGTGCCAGCAGCCCACTGCGGGAGGGCTACACCTTC. Its protein is CASSPLREGYTF.

The chain recombines TRBV15 with TRBJ2-5, with D perhaps matching TRBD2 (6 bases). The CDR3 spans 17 residues. V was cut by 6 bases and J by 1 base, with 21 bases left in between. The germline V gene encodes CDR1 LNHNV and CDR2 YYDKDF (reference sequence). The CDR3 sequence is CATRRGTWRVGQETQYF. As DNA, the CDR3 is TGTGCCACCAGACGCGGGACCTGGCGGGTGGGCCAAGAGACCCAGTACTTC.

The chain links TRBV7-2 to TRBJ1-6; a possible D gene is TRBD1 (5 bases). Germline CDR1 SGHTA, CDR2 FQGNSA. Between the trimmed V and J ends, which lost 1 base and 10 bases, there was a span of 14 bases. The CDR3 is 15 amino acids. The CDR3 protein is CASSLGLGQNSPLHF. The CDR3 DNA follows: TGTGCCAGCAGCTTAGGGTTGGGGCAAAACTCACCCCTCCACTTT.

The chain carries TRBV12-5 and TRBJ2-1; the D gene is possibly TRBD1 (6 bases). CDR3 length equals 13 residues. Trimming left V 5 bases short and J 12 bases short, with 17 bases between. Germline assignment: CDR1 LGHNT and CDR2 FRNRAP. The CDR3 DNA sequence: TGTGCTAGTGGTAGTTCCTCCGGGACACCGCAGTTCTTC. It codes for CASGSSSGTPQFF.

The chain has TRBV12-5 and TRBJ1-6; 7 bases are a match to TRBD1. CDR1 and CDR2 (germline): LGHNT, FRNRAP. The CDR3 is made up of 16 amino acids. The J segment lost 9 bases and the V segment lost 2 bases, leaving 10 bases of the junction unmatched. The CDR3 region is CASGLPTGAPASPLHF. The CDR3 DNA follows: TGTGCTAGTGGTTTGCCAACAGGGGCTCCGGCTTCACCCCTCCACTTT.

This chain joins TRBV6-2 or TRBV6-3 and TRBJ2-7; the D gene is possibly TRBD2 (5 bases). CDR1 is MNHEY and CDR2 is SVGEGT in the germline V gene. The V gene lost 5 bases and the J gene lost 5 bases, with 13 bases spanning the gap. The CDR3 spans 13 residues. CDR3 nucleotide sequence: TGTGCCAGCAGTCTACTTTCCGGGAACGAGCAGTACTTC. Translated, it gives CASSLLSGNEQYF.

The genes are TRBV18 and TRBJ2-3, with D perhaps matching TRBD2 (6 bases). CDR3 length: 15 residues. Germline V gene data show CDR1 as KGHSH and CDR2 as LQKENI. V lost 3 bases and J lost 5, with 15 bases in between. The DNA of the CDR3 is TGTGCCAGCTCACCGCGGGACGGGTTTAGAGATACGCAGTATTTT. This translates into CASSPRDGFRDTQYF.

J is TRBJ2-5 and V is TRBV20-1; 11 bases map to TRBD2. Germline trimming cut 3 bases from V and 12 bases from J; bases unmatched to any gene: 12. CDR3 length: 14 amino acids. Germline V gene sequence: CDR1 DFQATT, CDR2 SNEGSKA (reference sequence). CDR3 nucleotide sequence: TGCAGTGCTAGTCAACTAGCGGGGGCGGAAACTGAGTACTTC. Residues: CSASQLAGAETEYF.

This clonotype was seen just once. CDR3 in DNA: TGTGCCAGCAGTCCACTCGGGTGGAGCTACGAGCAGTACTTC. This gives the protein CASSPLGWSYEQYF. V usage is TRBV6-2 or TRBV6-3 and J usage is TRBJ2-7; no reliable D call. Trimming took 5 bases from V and 3 from J, leaving 14 bases between them. CDR1 MNHEY and CDR2 SVGEGT come from the germline V gene. This CDR3 comprises 14 residues.